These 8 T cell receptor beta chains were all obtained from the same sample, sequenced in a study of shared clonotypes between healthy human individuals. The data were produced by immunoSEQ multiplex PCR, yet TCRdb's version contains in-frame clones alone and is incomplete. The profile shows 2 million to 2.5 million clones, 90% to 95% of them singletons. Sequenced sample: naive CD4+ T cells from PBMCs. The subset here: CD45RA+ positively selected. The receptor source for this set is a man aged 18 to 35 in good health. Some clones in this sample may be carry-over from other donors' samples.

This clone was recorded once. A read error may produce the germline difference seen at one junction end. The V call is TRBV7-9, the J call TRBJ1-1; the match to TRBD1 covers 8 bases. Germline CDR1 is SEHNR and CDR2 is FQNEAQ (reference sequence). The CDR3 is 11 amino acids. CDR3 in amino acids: CASSLGDRGNF. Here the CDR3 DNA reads TGTGCCAGCAGCTTAGGCGACAGGGGAAACTTT. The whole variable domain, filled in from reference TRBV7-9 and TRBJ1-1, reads DTGVSQNPRHKITKRGQNVTFRCDPISEHNRLYWYRQTLGQGPEFLTYFQNEAQLEKSRLLSDRFSAERPKGSFSTLEIQRTEQGDSAMYLCASSLGDRGNFGQGTRLTVV.

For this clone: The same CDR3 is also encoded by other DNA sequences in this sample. The CDR3 reads CASSLGTGTDTQYF. The CDR3 DNA reads as TGTGCCAGCAGCCTGGGTACGGGCACAGATACGCAGTATTTT. The chain carries TRBV5-4 and TRBJ2-3; D is undetermined. CDR3 length: 14 residues. From germline, CDR1 is SGHNT and CDR2 YYREEE (reference sequence). Trimming shortened V by 4 bases and J by 1 base, and 10 bases separated the two germline ends.

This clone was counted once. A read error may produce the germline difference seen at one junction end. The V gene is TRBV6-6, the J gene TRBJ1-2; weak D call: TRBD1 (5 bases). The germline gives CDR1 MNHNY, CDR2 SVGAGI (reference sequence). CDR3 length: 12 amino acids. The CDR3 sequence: CASILDRGDPAF. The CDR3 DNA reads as TGTGCCAGCATTCTCGATCGGGGGGACCCCGCCTTC.

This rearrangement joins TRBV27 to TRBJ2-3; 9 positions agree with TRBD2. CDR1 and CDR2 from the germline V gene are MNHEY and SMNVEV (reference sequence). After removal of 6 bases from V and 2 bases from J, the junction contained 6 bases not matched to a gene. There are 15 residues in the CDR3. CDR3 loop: CASSPGTSHTDTQYF. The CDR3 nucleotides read TGTGCCAGCAGCCCCGGGACTAGCCACACAGATACGCAGTATTTT.

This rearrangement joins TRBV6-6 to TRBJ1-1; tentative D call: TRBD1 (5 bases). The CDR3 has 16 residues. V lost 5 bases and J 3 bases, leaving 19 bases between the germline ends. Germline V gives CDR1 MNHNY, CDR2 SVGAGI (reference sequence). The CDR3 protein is CASSREFVSGDTEAFF. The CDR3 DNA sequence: TGTGCCAGCAGTAGGGAGTTCGTTTCGGGGGACACTGAAGCTTTCTTT.

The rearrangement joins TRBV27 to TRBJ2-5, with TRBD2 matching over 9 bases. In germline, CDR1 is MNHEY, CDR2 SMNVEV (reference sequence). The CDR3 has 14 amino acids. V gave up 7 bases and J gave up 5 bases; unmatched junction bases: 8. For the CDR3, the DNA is TGTGCCAGCACCCGAGCGGGAGGAGCGGAGACCCAGTACTTC. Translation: CASTRAGGAETQYF.

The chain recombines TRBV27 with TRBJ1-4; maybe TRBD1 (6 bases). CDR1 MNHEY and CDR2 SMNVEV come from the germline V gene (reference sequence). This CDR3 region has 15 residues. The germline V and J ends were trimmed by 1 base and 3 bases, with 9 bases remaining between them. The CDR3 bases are TGTGCCAGCAGTTTATTAAGGGGGGCTAATGAAAAACTGTTTTTT. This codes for CASSLLRGANEKLFF.

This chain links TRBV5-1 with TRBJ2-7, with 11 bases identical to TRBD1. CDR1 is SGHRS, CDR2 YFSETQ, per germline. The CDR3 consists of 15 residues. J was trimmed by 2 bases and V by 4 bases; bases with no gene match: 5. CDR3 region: CASSPRGQGAYEQYF. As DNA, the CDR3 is TGCGCCAGCAGCCCTAGGGGACAGGGGGCCTACGAGCAGTACTTC.